Listed here is a single T cell receptor (beta chain). Antigen unknown. These data belong to a study of T cell repertoires in ileal Crohn's disease. Study conclusions and caveats: Compared with non-smokers, active smokers at surgery showed more clonal expansions.

Only in-frame clones appear in the TCRdb table, and some are missing; sequencing was by immunoSEQ multiplex PCR. The data show more than 60,000 clones, 85% to 90% seen once. The time point was: neoterminal ileum biopsy at postoperative endoscopy, about 6 months after surgery. The V gene lost 0 bases and the J gene lost 2 bases, with 19 bases spanning the gap. This CDR3 has 18 residues. The germline CDR1 and CDR2 sequences are LNHNV and YYDKDF (reference sequence). The chain employs TRBV15 and TRBJ1-2; D perhaps matches TRBD1 (5 bases). The sequenced sample consisted of ileal tissue. The origin of this receptor is an adult with Crohn's disease. CDR3 coding DNA: TGTGCCACCAGCAGAGACCTTACCTCAGGGAGGGTAAACTATGGCTACACCTTC. It yields the protein CATSRDLTSGRVNYGYTF.